What follows are 30 T cell receptor beta chains derived from one specimen sequenced in a study of neurological immune-mediated disorders. TCRdb re-analysed the 5' RACE reads in MiXCR, keeping a single row per CDR3 protein. The data show around 70,000 distinct CDR3 sequences, less than 5.5% seen once. Sequenced input: PBMCs. These receptors all come from a man aged 18 to 35 with multiple sclerosis.

This clonotype showed up many times. The CDR3 DNA is TGTGCCAGCAGTTCGACTCTCTACGAGCAGTACTTC. Translation gives CASSSTLYEQYF. V gene TRBV28 combines with J gene TRBJ2-7; no definite D call. The V and J ends lost 4 bases and 3 bases respectively, with 7 bases between them. The CDR3 runs 12 residues. The V gene's germline CDR1 is MDHEN and CDR2 SYDVKM.

In its sample, this clonotype was seen many times. J is TRBJ2-2 and V is TRBV29-1, with D tentatively TRBD1 or TRBD2 (5 bases each). The CDR3 consists of 13 residues. From germline, CDR1 is SQVTM and CDR2 ANQGSEA. V lost 4 bases and J lost 6, with 12 bases in between. The CDR3 protein is CSVGSPGPGELFF. As DNA, the CDR3 is TGCAGCGTTGGTTCCCCGGGACCCGGGGAGCTGTTTTTT.

This clonotype was seen repeatedly, ten times or more. The J gene is TRBJ2-7, the V gene TRBV29-1, with D possibly TRBD1 on 6 matching bases. This CDR3 has 14 residues. Germline V gives CDR1 SQVTM, CDR2 ANQGSEA. V was clipped by 6 bases and J by 2 bases, with 17 bases between them. CDR3 nucleotide sequence: TGCAGCGTAAACCCACAGGGTCGACCCTACGAGCAGTACTTC. This gives the protein CSVNPQGRPYEQYF.

This clonotype was seen ten or more times. This rearrangement joins TRBV5-1 to TRBJ1-2; 7 bases fit TRBD1. The CDR3 spans 15 residues. The junction had 4 bases not matched to a gene; V was cut back by 0 bases and J by 2 bases. The germline CDR1 and CDR2 sequences are SGHRS and YFSETQ. In DNA, the CDR3 is TGCGCCAGCAGCTTGGGACAGGGCCGCAACTATGGCTACACCTTC. Its translation is CASSLGQGRNYGYTF.

Points on this clonotype: A much larger clonotype is one base distant, so this may be a read error. J is TRBJ2-7 and V is TRBV5-1; the D call may be TRBD1 or TRBD2 (5 bases each). The germline V and J ends were trimmed by 1 base and 5 bases, with 13 bases remaining between them. The CDR3 spans 14 residues. Germline V gene lookup returns CDR1 SGHRS and CDR2 YFSETQ. Here the CDR3 DNA reads TGCGCCAGCAGCTTGAACAGGACTCCCGACGAGCAGTACTTC. Translating gives CASSLNRTPDEQYF.

This clonotype was recorded many times. The J gene is TRBJ1-2, the V gene TRBV7-2; tentatively, D is TRBD1 (6 bases). CDR1 is SGHTA and CDR2 is FQGNSA in the germline V gene. The CDR3 length is 17 residues. V was pared by 1 base and J by 8 bases, with 23 bases between. CDR3 nucleotides: TGTGCCAGCAGCTTAGGGGGGTACAGGGAAGGAGCGGCGGGCTACACCTTC. The encoded protein is CASSLGGYREGAAGYTF. The full variable domain, rest sourced from reference TRBV7-2 and TRBJ1-2, is GAGVSQSPSNKVTEKGKDVELRCDPISGHTALYWYRQSLGQGLEFLIYFQGNSAPDKSGLPSDRFSAERTGGSVSTLTIQRTQQEDSAVYLCASSLGGYREGAAGYTFGSGTRLTVV.

The sample holds many counts of this clonotype. The rearrangement links TRBV20-1 to TRBJ2-7; no firm D call. From germline, CDR1 is DFQATT and CDR2 SNEGSKA (reference sequence). Trimming cost V 4 bases and J 6 bases, with 13 bases left between them. The CDR3 runs to 12 residues. DNA of the CDR3: TGCAGTGCTATACTGGGTTTCTCCGAGCAGTACTTC. Translation: CSAILGFSEQYF.

Many counts were recorded for this clonotype. V usage is TRBV7-9 and J usage is TRBJ1-4; D not resolved. V lost 6 bases and J lost 3, with 5 bases in between. The CDR3 totals 12 residues. Germline-derived CDR1 and CDR2 are SEHNR and FQNEAQ (reference sequence). CDR3 DNA: TGTGCCAGCAGGCCGCCTAATGAAAAACTGTTTTTT. It codes for CASRPPNEKLFF. Full variable domain (missing parts from reference TRBV7-9 and TRBJ1-4): DTGVSQNPRHKITKRGQNVTFRCDPISEHNRLYWYRQTLGQGPEFLTYFQNEAQLEKSRLLSDRFSAERPKGSFSTLEIQRTEQGDSAMYLCASRPPNEKLFFGSGTQLSVL.

This chain links TRBV19 with TRBJ1-1; D not resolved. CDR3 size: 15 residues. Trimming took 4 bases from V and 0 from J, leaving 12 bases between them. Germline CDR1 LNHDA, CDR2 SQIVND (reference sequence). Here the CDR3 reads CASSTGLSLNTEAFF. CDR3 nucleotide sequence: TGTGCCAGTAGTACCGGATTGAGCTTGAACACTGAAGCTTTCTTT.

This clonotype was seen repeatedly, ten times or more. This chain connects TRBV4-3 to TRBJ1-2, with D unclear. Germline CDR1 reads LGHNA; CDR2 reads YSLEER. The CDR3 totals 16 residues. The V end was cut by 0 bases, the J end by 8 bases, with 19 bases between. The CDR3 region is CASSQDYLSKAQGYTF. DNA of the CDR3: TGCGCCAGCAGCCAAGATTACTTATCTAAAGCCCAAGGCTACACCTTC.

Many counts were recorded for this clonotype. V gene TRBV6-6 combines with J gene TRBJ2-7; no reliable D call. CDR1 and CDR2 (germline): MNHNY, SVGAGI (reference sequence). CDR3 length: 11 residues. V shed 6 bases and J shed 9 bases, with 12 bases lying between them. The chain's CDR3 is CASRALGGQYF. CDR3 coding DNA: TGTGCCAGCAGGGCCTTGGGTGGGCAGTACTTC.

This clonotype was seen repeatedly, ten times or more. The chain combines TRBV7-9 with TRBJ1-5, with a possible D match to TRBD1 (6 bases). V dropped 0 bases and J dropped 0 bases, with 12 bases sitting between them. This CDR3 is built from 17 residues. Per the germline V gene, CDR1 is SEHNR and CDR2 is FQNEAQ (reference sequence). CDR3 region: CASSLAPRGSSNQPQHF. The CDR3 region has the DNA TGTGCCAGCAGCTTAGCGCCCAGGGGCTCTAGCAATCAGCCCCAGCATTTT. Drawing the rest from reference TRBV7-9 and TRBJ1-5, the complete variable domain is DTGVSQNPRHKITKRGQNVTFRCDPISEHNRLYWYRQTLGQGPEFLTYFQNEAQLEKSRLLSDRFSAERPKGSFSTLEIQRTEQGDSAMYLCASSLAPRGSSNQPQHFGDGTRLSIL.

This clonotype was seen many times. The chain combines TRBV20-1 with TRBJ1-1; maybe TRBD1 (5 bases). The length of the CDR3 is 13 residues. Germline-derived CDR1 and CDR2 are DFQATT and SNEGSKA (reference sequence). The ends were cut back, 3 bases at V and 5 bases at J, with 13 bases in the middle. CDR3 in amino acids: CSASGPGLTEAFF. The CDR3 coding sequence is TGCAGTGCTAGCGGCCCAGGGCTGACTGAAGCTTTCTTT.

With respect to this clonotype: One base away lies a much larger clone, so this may be a sequencing read error. This chain uses TRBV29-1 with TRBJ2-7; tentative D call: TRBD2 (7 bases). The germline V gene has CDR1 SQVTM and CDR2 ANQGSEA. The CDR3 runs 14 residues. Deletions cut 7 bases from V and 6 bases from J, with 22 bases between. Written as DNA, the CDR3 is TGCAGCGCGGGGGGCATTAGAGGGAGTTCCGAGCAGTACTTC. It yields the protein CSAGGIRGSSEQYF.

In this sample, this clonotype turned up a few times. A much larger clone is a single base away; this may be a read error. The rearrangement joins TRBV6-6 to TRBJ1-2, with 7 bases matching TRBD1. V lost 2 bases and J lost 7; bases outside the gene matches: 4. In germline, CDR1 is MNHNY, CDR2 SVGAGI (reference sequence). The length of the CDR3 is 13 residues. The CDR3: CASSYMAGGGYTF. The CDR3 nucleotides are TGTGCCAGCAGTTACATGGCAGGGGGTGGCTACACCTTC.

At least ten counts were recorded for this clonotype. The chain is built from TRBV11-2 and TRBJ1-1; possibly TRBD1 for D (6 bases). V was pared by 6 bases and J by 2 bases, with 13 bases between. The CDR3 has 14 amino acids. The germline V gene has CDR1 SGHAT and CDR2 FQNNGV. The CDR3 DNA reads TGTGCCAGCAGGGGGGAGGGGGTTAACACTGAAGCTTTCTTT. It codes for CASRGEGVNTEAFF.

The chain carries TRBV20-1 and TRBJ2-5; D not certain. This CDR3 contains 11 residues. CDR1 and CDR2 from the germline V gene are DFQATT and SNEGSKA (reference sequence). CDR3: CSRKREETQYF. The CDR3 DNA sequence: TGCAGCCGAAAAAGGGAAGAGACCCAGTACTTC.

This clonotype was seen a handful of times. J is TRBJ1-5 and V is TRBV19; TRBD1 is a possible D gene (5 bases). CDR1 is LNHDA and CDR2 is SQIVND in the germline V gene (reference sequence). V was trimmed by 4 bases and J by 6 bases, leaving 16 bases between them. The CDR3 contains 15 residues. The CDR3 nucleotides read TGTGCCAGTAGTACCGGGGGGTACCGCAGTCAGCCCCAGCATTTT. Residues: CASSTGGYRSQPQHF.

This clonotype was observed many times. CDR3 nucleotides: TGTGCCAGCAGCACCTCGTCCCACGAGCAGTACTTC. Its translation: CASSTSSHEQYF. The chain employs TRBV7-6 and TRBJ2-7; D not resolved. Germline CDR1 reads SGHVS; CDR2 reads FNYEAQ. V lost 5 bases to trimming and J lost 5 bases, with 10 bases between them. The CDR3 sequence is 12 residues long.

This clonotype was detected many times. This sequence joins TRBV5-5 and TRBJ2-4; no clear D gene. In germline, CDR1 is SGHKS, CDR2 YYEKEE (reference sequence). The V and J ends lost 0 bases and 0 bases respectively, with 7 bases between them. The CDR3 runs 15 residues. CDR3 loop: CASSLGVEAKNIQYF. In DNA, the CDR3 is TGTGCCAGCAGCTTGGGCGTGGAAGCCAAAAACATTCAGTACTTC.

Only a few counts were recorded for this clonotype. J is TRBJ2-1 and V is TRBV11-1; 8 bases fit TRBD2. Germline values: CDR1 SGHAT, CDR2 FQDESV (reference sequence). With 5 bases clipped from V and 7 bases from J, the junction kept 16 bases outside the gene matches. This CDR3 is 17 amino acids long. The CDR3 loop reads CASSRFRGTRGKNEQFF. The CDR3 nucleotides are TGTGCCAGCAGCCGATTCCGTGGGACTAGAGGGAAGAATGAGCAGTTCTTC.

In its sample, this clonotype was seen many times. The V and J genes are TRBV20-1 and TRBJ2-4, with 13 bases lining up with TRBD2. Germline-derived CDR1 and CDR2 are DFQATT and SNEGSKA (reference sequence). The V and J ends lost 6 bases and 3 bases, in that order; junction bases with no gene match: 14. The CDR3 is 18 residues long. CDR3 residues: CSAPTSGGPGSGKNIQYF. CDR3 nucleotides: TGCAGTGCCCCGACTAGCGGGGGGCCCGGCTCGGGCAAAAACATTCAGTACTTC.

This clonotype has ten or more counts. This chain joins TRBV7-2 and TRBJ1-2, with 7 bases identical to TRBD1. Unmatched junction bases numbered 4, after V lost 1 base and J lost 5 bases. This CDR3 has 14 residues. Per the germline V gene, CDR1 is SGHTA and CDR2 is FQGNSA. The CDR3 region has the DNA TGTGCCAGCAGCTTAGGGACAGGAGAGTATGGCTACACCTTC. Translated, it gives CASSLGTGEYGYTF.

This clonotype was detected ten times or more. This chain uses TRBV7-9 with TRBJ2-1, with TRBD1 matching over 10 bases. The CDR3 has 14 residues. The V segment lost 5 bases and the J segment 7 bases; nucleotides outside the gene matches: 5. CDR1 and CDR2 from the germline V gene are SEHNR and FQNEAQ (reference sequence). The DNA of the CDR3 is TGTGCCAGCAGCGTCTGGACAGGGGGAAATGAGCAGTTCTTC. Residues: CASSVWTGGNEQFF.

This clonotype showed up many times. A read error may account for a junction end that differs from germline. V usage is TRBV6-1 and J usage is TRBJ1-5, with 8 nucleotides matching TRBD1. Germline loops: CDR1 MNHNS, CDR2 SASEGT. This CDR3 contains 14 residues. CDR3 bases: TGTGCCAGTGCCGGGACAGGTTTTAATCAGCCCCAGAATTTT. Protein sequence: CASAGTGFNQPQNF.

At least ten counts were recorded for this clonotype. The CDR3 nucleotides read TGCAGTGCTAGAGATAGAGGGGGGGGGCAAACAGATACGCAGTATTTT. Protein sequence: CSARDRGGGQTDTQYF. This chain links TRBV20-1 with TRBJ2-3, with a weak D call TRBD2 (7 bases). Germline V gene lookup returns CDR1 DFQATT and CDR2 SNEGSKA (reference sequence). The V end lost 0 bases, the J end lost 3 bases, and 16 bases lay between the germline ends. The CDR3 sequence is 16 residues long.

This clonotype was counted ten times or more. The V gene is TRBV27, the J gene TRBJ2-1; D call uncertain. CDR1 and CDR2 from the germline V gene are MNHEY and SMNVEV (reference sequence). The V end was cut by 3 bases, the J end by 2 bases, with 8 bases between. This CDR3 is 14 amino acids long. CDR3: CASSLRAPYNEQFF. The CDR3 DNA sequence: TGTGCCAGCAGTTTGCGAGCTCCCTACAATGAGCAGTTCTTC.

This clonotype was counted ten times or more. This chain links TRBV20-1 with TRBJ2-7; perhaps TRBD1 as D (5 bases). Germline V gives CDR1 DFQATT, CDR2 SNEGSKA (reference sequence). The CDR3 spans 13 residues. The V end lost 3 bases, the J end lost 2 bases, and 11 bases lay between the germline ends. CDR3 DNA: TGCAGTGCTAGTAGGACATACGCCTACGAGCAGTACTTC. Translating it yields CSASRTYAYEQYF.

This clonotype was counted many times. V usage is TRBV5-6 and J usage is TRBJ2-7, with TRBD1 matching 7 bases. Germline assignment: CDR1 SGHDT and CDR2 YYEEEE. CDR3 length equals 13 residues. Unmatched junction bases numbered 4, after V lost 2 bases and J lost 5 bases. CDR3 DNA sequence: TGTGCCAGCAGCTTAAACGACAGGGACGAGCAGTACTTC. Encoded protein: CASSLNDRDEQYF.

This clonotype was seen repeatedly, ten times or more. V gene TRBV20-1 combines with J gene TRBJ1-6; 8 nucleotides match TRBD1. Germline CDR1 and CDR2: DFQATT and SNEGSKA (reference sequence). V trimming: 6 bases; J trimming: 6 bases; junction bases outside the gene matches: 10. CDR3 length: 15 amino acids. The CDR3 coding sequence is TGCAGTGCCAAGACCGACAGGGGTGGTAATTCACCCCTCCACTTT. Translating it yields CSAKTDRGGNSPLHF.